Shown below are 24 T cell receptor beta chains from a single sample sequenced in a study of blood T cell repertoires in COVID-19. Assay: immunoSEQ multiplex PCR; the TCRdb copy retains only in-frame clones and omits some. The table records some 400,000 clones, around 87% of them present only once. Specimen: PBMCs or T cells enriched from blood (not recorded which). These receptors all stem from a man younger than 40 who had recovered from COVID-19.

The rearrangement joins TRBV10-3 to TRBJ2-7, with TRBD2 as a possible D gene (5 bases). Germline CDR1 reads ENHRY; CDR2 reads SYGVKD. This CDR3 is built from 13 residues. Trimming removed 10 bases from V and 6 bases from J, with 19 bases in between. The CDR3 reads CASREGVGTEQYF. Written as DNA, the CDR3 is TGTGCCAGCAGAGAGGGAGTAGGAACCGAGCAGTACTTC.

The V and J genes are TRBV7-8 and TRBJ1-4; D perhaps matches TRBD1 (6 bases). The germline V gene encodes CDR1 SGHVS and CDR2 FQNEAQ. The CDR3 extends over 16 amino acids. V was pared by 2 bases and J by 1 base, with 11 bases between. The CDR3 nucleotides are TGTGCCAGCAGCTTATACTCACAGGGAACTAATGAAAAACTGTTTTTT. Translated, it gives CASSLYSQGTNEKLFF. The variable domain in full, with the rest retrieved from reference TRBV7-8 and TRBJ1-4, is GAGVSQSPRYKVAKRGQDVALRCDPISGHVSLFWYQQALGQGPEFLTYFQNEAQLDKSGLPSDRFFAERPEGSVSTLKIQRTQQEDSAVYLCASSLYSQGTNEKLFFGSGTQLSVL.

The CDR3 DNA is TGTGCCAGTAGTATGGGGCGGGGGGGCCTTATCGACACAGATACGCAGTATTTT. Its translation: CASSMGRGGLIDTDTQYF. This chain joins TRBV19 and TRBJ2-3, with 9 bases lining up with TRBD2. In germline, CDR1 is LNHDA, CDR2 SQIVND (reference sequence). The CDR3 has 18 amino acids. The J segment lost 2 bases and the V segment lost 3 bases, leaving 12 bases of the junction unmatched.

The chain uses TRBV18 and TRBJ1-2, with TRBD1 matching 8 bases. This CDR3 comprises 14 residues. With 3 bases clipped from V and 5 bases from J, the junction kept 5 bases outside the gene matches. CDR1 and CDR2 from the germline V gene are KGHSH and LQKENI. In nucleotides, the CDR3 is TGTGCCAGCTCACCGGGGGACAGGACTTATGGCTACACCTTC. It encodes CASSPGDRTYGYTF.

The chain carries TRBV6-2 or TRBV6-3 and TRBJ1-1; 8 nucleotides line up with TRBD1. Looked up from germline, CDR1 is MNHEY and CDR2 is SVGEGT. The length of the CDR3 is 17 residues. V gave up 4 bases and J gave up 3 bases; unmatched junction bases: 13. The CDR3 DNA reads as TGTGCCAGCAGTTTTCGGGACAGGCCCGAATGGGACACTGAAGCTTTCTTT. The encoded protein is CASSFRDRPEWDTEAFF.

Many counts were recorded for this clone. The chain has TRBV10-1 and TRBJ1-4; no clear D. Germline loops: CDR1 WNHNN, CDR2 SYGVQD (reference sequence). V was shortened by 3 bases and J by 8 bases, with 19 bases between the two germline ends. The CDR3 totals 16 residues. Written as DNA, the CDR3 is TGCGCCAGCAGTGAAAGGTTCGGAGGAGAAAACGAAAAACTGTTTTTT. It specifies CASSERFGGENEKLFF.

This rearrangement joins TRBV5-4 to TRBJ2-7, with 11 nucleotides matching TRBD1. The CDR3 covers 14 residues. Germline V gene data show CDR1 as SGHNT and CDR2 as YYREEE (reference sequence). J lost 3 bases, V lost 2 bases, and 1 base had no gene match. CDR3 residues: CASSFGTGGYEQYF. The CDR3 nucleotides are TGTGCCAGCAGCTTTGGGACAGGGGGCTACGAGCAGTACTTC.

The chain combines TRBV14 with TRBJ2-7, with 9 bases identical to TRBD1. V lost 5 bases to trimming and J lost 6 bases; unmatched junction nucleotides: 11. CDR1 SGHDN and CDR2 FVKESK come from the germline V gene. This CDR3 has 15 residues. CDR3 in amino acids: CASSESGTGLTEQYF. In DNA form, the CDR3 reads TGTGCCAGCAGCGAGTCCGGGACAGGGTTAACCGAGCAGTACTTC.

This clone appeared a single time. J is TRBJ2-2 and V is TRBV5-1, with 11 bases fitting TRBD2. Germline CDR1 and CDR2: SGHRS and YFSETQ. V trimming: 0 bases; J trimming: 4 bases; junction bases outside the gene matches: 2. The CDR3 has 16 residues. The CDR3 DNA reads TGCGCCAGCAGCTTGGCTCTAGCGGGAGGCACCGGGGAGCTGTTTTTT. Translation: CASSLALAGGTGELFF.

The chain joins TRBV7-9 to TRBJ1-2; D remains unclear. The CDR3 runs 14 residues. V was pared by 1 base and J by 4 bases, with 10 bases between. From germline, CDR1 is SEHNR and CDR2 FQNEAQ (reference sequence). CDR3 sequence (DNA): TGTGCCAGCAGCTTAGGAGGGAACGGCTATGGCTACACCTTC. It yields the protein CASSLGGNGYGYTF.

The CDR3 protein is CASSSRGLNTEAFF. CDR3 in DNA: TGCGCCAGCAGCTCCAGGGGGCTGAACACTGAAGCTTTCTTT. This chain links TRBV5-1 with TRBJ1-1, with TRBD1 matching 8 bases. Per the germline V gene, CDR1 is SGHRS and CDR2 is YFSETQ. The CDR3 length is 14 residues. V shed 3 bases and J 0 bases; nucleotides not matched to a gene: 1.

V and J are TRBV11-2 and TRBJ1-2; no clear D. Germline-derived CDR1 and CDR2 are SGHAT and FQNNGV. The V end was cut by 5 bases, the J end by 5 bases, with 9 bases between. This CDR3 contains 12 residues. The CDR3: CASSLGLYGYTF. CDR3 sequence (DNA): TGTGCCAGCAGCCTCGGACTTTATGGCTACACCTTC.

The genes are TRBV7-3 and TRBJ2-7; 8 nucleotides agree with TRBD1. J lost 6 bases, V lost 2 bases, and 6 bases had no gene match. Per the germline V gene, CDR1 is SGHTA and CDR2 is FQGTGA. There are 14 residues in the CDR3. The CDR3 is CASSLGQGAGEQYF. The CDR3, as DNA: TGTGCCAGCAGCTTAGGCCAGGGGGCTGGCGAGCAGTACTTC. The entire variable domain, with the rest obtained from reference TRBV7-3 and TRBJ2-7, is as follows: GAGVSQTPSNKVTEKGKYVELRCDPISGHTALYWYRQSLGQGPEFLIYFQGTGAADDSGLPNDRFFAVRPEGSVSTLKIQRTERGDSAVYLCASSLGQGAGEQYFGPGTRLTVT.

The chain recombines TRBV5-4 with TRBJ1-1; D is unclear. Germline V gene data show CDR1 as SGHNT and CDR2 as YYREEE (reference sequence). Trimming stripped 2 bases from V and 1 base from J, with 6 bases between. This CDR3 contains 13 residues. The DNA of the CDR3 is TGTGCCAGCAGCTTCCGGGGGAACACTGAAGCTTTCTTT. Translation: CASSFRGNTEAFF.

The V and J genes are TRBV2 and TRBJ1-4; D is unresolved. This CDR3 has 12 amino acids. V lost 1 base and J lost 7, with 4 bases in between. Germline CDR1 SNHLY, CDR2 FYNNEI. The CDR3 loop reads CASSEGAEKLFF. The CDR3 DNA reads TGTGCCAGCAGTGAAGGGGCTGAAAAACTGTTTTTT.

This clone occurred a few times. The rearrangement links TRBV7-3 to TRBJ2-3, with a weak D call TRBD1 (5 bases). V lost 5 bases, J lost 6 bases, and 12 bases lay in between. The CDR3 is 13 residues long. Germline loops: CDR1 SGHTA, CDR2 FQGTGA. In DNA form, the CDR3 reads TGTGCCAGCAGCCGCAGGGAAGGCGATACGCAGTATTTT. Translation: CASSRREGDTQYF.

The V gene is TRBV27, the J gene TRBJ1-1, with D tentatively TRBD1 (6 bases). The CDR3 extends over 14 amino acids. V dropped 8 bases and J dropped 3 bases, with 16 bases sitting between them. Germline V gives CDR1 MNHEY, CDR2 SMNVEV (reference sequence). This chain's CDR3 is CASGRLDSYTEAFF. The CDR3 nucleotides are TGTGCCAGCGGGCGATTGGACAGCTACACTGAAGCTTTCTTT.

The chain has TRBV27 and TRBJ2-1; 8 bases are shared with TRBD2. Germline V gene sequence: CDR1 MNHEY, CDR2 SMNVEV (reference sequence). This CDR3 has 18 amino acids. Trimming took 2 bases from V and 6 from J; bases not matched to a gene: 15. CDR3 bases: TGTGCCAGCAGTTTAGCTCTTGGCGGGGGGATCCTCGTCAATGAGCAGTTCTTC. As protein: CASSLALGGGILVNEQFF.

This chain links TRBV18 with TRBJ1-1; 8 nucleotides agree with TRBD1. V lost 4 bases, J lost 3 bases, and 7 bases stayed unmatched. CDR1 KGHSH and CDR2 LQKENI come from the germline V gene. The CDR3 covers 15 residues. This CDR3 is CASSLQGAEDTEAFF. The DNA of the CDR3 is TGTGCCAGCTCACTCCAGGGGGCGGAGGACACTGAAGCTTTCTTT.

The CDR3 protein is CASSRTAGWPQHF. DNA for the CDR3: TGTGCCAGCAGCAGGACAGCCGGATGGCCCCAGCATTTT. The chain recombines TRBV6-5 with TRBJ1-5; a possible D gene is TRBD1 (6 bases). From germline, CDR1 is MNHEY and CDR2 SVGAGI. The CDR3 totals 13 residues. With 6 bases removed from V and 9 bases from J, the gap between germline ends came to 15 bases.

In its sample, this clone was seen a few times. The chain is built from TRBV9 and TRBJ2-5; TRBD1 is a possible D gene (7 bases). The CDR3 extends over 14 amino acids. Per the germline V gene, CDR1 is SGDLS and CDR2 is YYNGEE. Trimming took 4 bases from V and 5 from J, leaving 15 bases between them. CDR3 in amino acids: CASSPQGGRETQYF. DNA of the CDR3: TGTGCCAGCAGCCCTCAGGGGGGTCGGGAGACCCAGTACTTC.

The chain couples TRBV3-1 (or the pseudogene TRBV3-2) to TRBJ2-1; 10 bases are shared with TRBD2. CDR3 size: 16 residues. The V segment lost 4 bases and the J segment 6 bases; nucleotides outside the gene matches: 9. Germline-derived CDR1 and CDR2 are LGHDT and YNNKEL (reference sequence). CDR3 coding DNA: TGTGCCAGCAGCCTAAGAGCGGGGGGGCCGGGCAATGAGCAGTTCTTC. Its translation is CASSLRAGGPGNEQFF.

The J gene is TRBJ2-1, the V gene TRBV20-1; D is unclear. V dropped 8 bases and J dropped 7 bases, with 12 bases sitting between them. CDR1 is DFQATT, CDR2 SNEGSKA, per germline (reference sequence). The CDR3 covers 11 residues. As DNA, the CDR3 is TGCAGTCCTACCTCAGGAAATGAGCAGTTCTTC. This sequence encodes CSPTSGNEQFF.

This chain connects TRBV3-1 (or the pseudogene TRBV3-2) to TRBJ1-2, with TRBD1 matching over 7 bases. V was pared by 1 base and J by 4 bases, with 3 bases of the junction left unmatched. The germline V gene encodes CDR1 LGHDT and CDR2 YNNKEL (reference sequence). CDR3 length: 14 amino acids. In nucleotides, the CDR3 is TGTGCCAGCAGCCAAGGACCAGGGGGCTATGGCTACACCTTC. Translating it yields CASSQGPGGYGYTF.